Listed below are T cell receptor beta chains from one sample, sequenced in a study of blood T cell repertoires in COVID-19. Here immunoSEQ multiplex PCR was the method, and the copy in TCRdb shows in-frame clones only, minus some. The sample contains around 30,000 clones, roughly 84% of which appear only once. Sample: peripheral blood. The receptors originated from a human donor in a cohort sampled during active COVID-19. The donor label of this sample is uncertain. Both conserved end residues are part of each CDR3. A D gene is named only where the DNA matches it firmly. Only some rows state a clone size, as once, few, many or a class for expanded clones.

TRBJ1-2 TRBD1 TRBV18 . TGTGCCAGCTCACCTTCGGACAGGGTCAACGGCTACACCTTC CASSPSDRVNGYTF
TRBJ1-2 . TRBV25-1 . TGTGCCAGCAGTGACCAATTCTTGCTACACACCTTC CASSDQFLLHTF
TRBJ2-1 TRBD2 TRBV2 . TGTGCCAGCAGCCCCCTAGCGGGGGGCCACCTCTACAATGAGCAGTTCTTC CASSPLAGGHLYNEQFF
TRBJ2-1 TRBD2 TRBV7-3 . TGTGCCAGCAGCCTAGGACTAGCGGGAGTGAGTGAGCAGTTCTTC CASSLGLAGVSEQFF
TRBJ1-3 . TRBV7-8 . TGTGCCAGCAGCTTATTCGTGGGCGTCGGAAACACCATATATTTT CASSLFVGVGNTIYF
TRBJ2-7 . TRBV5-6 once TGTGCCAGCAGCTTGGGCAGATCCTACGAGCAGTACTTC CASSLGRSYEQYF
TRBJ2-1 . TRBV12-3/TRBV12-4 . TGTGCCAGCAGTTTGAAGGGGCAGAAGCAGTTCTTC CASSLKGQKQFF
TRBJ2-5 TRBD2 TRBV12-3/TRBV12-4 . TGTGCCAGCAGTTCGGACGGGGGGGAGACCCAGTACTTC CASSSDGGETQYF
TRBJ2-5 . TRBV20-1 once TGCAGTGGAGGGCCCCAAGAGACCCAGTACTTC CSGGPQETQYF
TRBJ1-1 TRBD1 TRBV5-1 . TGCGCCAGCAGCTTACAGGGGTGGGACACTGAAGCTTTCTTT CASSLQGWDTEAFF
TRBJ2-1 . TRBV5-1 . TGCGCCAGCAGCTTGTCAGGCTACCCGAGCTCCTACAATGAGCAGTTCTTC CASSLSGYPSSYNEQFF
TRBJ2-2 TRBD1 TRBV10-3 . TGTGCCATCAGAACAGGGGGCGCGAACGGGGAGCTGTTTTTT CAIRTGGANGELFF
TRBJ2-2 . TRBV4-3 . TGCGCCAGCAGCCAAGGAGTCAGGGACTTGACCGGGGAGCTGTTTTTT CASSQGVRDLTGELFF
TRBJ1-4 TRBD1 TRBV28 few TGTGCCAGCAGTTTAAAGGGGGCCGGGGCAACTAATGAAAAACTGTTTTTT CASSLKGAGATNEKLFF
TRBJ1-5 TRBD1 TRBV19 . TGTGCCAGTAGAATTCGGACAGGGGGTACTCAGCCCCAGCATTTT CASRIRTGGTQPQHF
TRBJ1-1 TRBD1 TRBV6-6 . TGTGCCAGCAGTTACCCGGGGACAGGAAAGCCACAAGCTTTCTTT CASSYPGTGKPQAFF
TRBJ1-2 . TRBV3-1/TRBV3-2 . TGTGCCAGCAGCCAAGAGGGAGGGAGTGGCTACACCTTC CASSQEGGSGYTF
TRBJ1-1 . TRBV7-8 once TGTGCCAGCAGCTTAGATCTAGGAGGGCGGGTGGACACTGAAGCTTTCTTT CASSLDLGGRVDTEAFF
TRBJ2-7 TRBD1 TRBV4-3 . TGCGCCAGCAGCCAAGGCGGGACAGGGGGCTACGAGCAGTACTTC CASSQGGTGGYEQYF
TRBJ1-4 . TRBV19 once TGTGCCAGTAGTATACCCGGGTCGGGTGAAAAACTGTTTTTT CASSIPGSGEKLFF
TRBJ2-3 TRBD2 TRBV9 . TGTGCCAGCAGCGTAGCTGGAACGGGGGGGCTTGATACGCAGTATTTT CASSVAGTGGLDTQYF
TRBJ1-5 TRBD1 TRBV6-1 . TGTGCCAGCAGTGGCAGGGACAGGGGACCTTCGTTTGCCCAGCATTTT CASSGRDRGPSFAQHF
TRBJ2-1 . TRBV19 . TGTGCCAGTAGTATAATAGACAAGAAGATCTACAATGAGCAGTTCTTC CASSIIDKKIYNEQFF
TRBJ2-2 . TRBV9 once TGTGCCAGCAGCGTGCGGGACTCGGCGAACACCGGGGAGCTGTTTTTT CASSVRDSANTGELFF
TRBJ2-7 TRBD1 TRBV7-3 . TGTGCCAGCAGCTCCGGGACAGGGGGAGAGCAGTACTTC CASSSGTGGEQYF
TRBJ1-2 . TRBV13 . TGTGCCAGCAGCTTAGGGGTGCGGGGGGCGCAGGTCTATGGCTACACCTTC CASSLGVRGAQVYGYTF
TRBJ2-1 . TRBV6-5 . TGTGCCAGCAGTCCGTGGACAAGAGAACGTGAGCAGTTCTTC CASSPWTREREQFF
TRBJ1-4 . TRBV5-1 . TGCGCCAGCAGCCCACAGGGTACTAATGAAAAACTGTTTTTT CASSPQGTNEKLFF
TRBJ1-6 . TRBV5-1 . TGCGCCAGCAGCTTGTCACCGGGGTATAATTCACCCCTCCACTTT CASSLSPGYNSPLHF
TRBJ2-1 TRBD1 TRBV5-1 . TGCGCCAGCAGCGGGACAGGGCGCCACAATGAGCAGTTCTTC CASSGTGRHNEQFF
TRBJ1-2 . TRBV6-6 . TGTGCCAGCAGTTACGATTCAGGAGGGGCCTATGGCTACACCTTC CASSYDSGGAYGYTF
TRBJ2-6 TRBD2 TRBV5-1 . TGCGCCAGCAGCTGGCCTCGGGAGGGTCCTGGGGCCAACGTCCTGACTTTC CASSWPREGPGANVLTF
TRBJ2-1 TRBD2 TRBV19 . TGTGCCAGTAGACGGGGAGGGCGGAATGAGCAGTTCTTC CASRRGGRNEQFF
TRBJ1-3 . TRBV5-6 . TGTGCCAGCAGCTTCAGGACTACTGGAAACACCATATATTTT CASSFRTTGNTIYF
TRBJ2-2 TRBD2 TRBV19 . TGTGCCAGTAGCGACAAAGCCCTTCGTGCAGCGGGGCTATACACCGGGGAGCTGTTTTTT CASSDKALRAAGLYTGELFF